This T cell receptor (beta chain) was observed in a study of blood T cells in healthy people across ages. Study summary: Roughly one uniquely barcoded beta molecule per two T cells was captured. Study findings and constraints: There was no known CMV status for donors, so expanded clonotype changes were possibly confounded. A roughly linear age-dependent decrease characterized TCR beta diversity per million T cells.

A J-beta primer mix and a sample-barcoded 5' primer were used in a second PCR of roughly 6 to 11 cycles. Every cDNA molecule carried a tag from a template-switch adaptor bearing 12 random nucleotides. TCRdb reprocessed the 5' RACE reads via MiXCR and lists one record per CDR3 protein. The data contain some 1.4 million distinct CDR3 sequences, 42% of them seen just once; the ten biggest clones take up 7.9%. About this clonotype: Its cognate antigen is unknown. A clone one base away is much larger, so this may be a read error.

From germline, CDR1 is SEHNR and CDR2 FQNEAQ (reference sequence). There are 13 residues in the CDR3. Input material: blood. The gene calls are TRBV7-9 and TRBJ1-5, with D tentatively TRBD1 (5 bases). This TCR derives from a woman aged 18-29 years in good health. The CDR3 DNA is TGTGCCAGCAGCTTAGAGGGGCGTCAGCTCCAGCATTTT. Amino acid sequence: CASSLEGRQLQHF.